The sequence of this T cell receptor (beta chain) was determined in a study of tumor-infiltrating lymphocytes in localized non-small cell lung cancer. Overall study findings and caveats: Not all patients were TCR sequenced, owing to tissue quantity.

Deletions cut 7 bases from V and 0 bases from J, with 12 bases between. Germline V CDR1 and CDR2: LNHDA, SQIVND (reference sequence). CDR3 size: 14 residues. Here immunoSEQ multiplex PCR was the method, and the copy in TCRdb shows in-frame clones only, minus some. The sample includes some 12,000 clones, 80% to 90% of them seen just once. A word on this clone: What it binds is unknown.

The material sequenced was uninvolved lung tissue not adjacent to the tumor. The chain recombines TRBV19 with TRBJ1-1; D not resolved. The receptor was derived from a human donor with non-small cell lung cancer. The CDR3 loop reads CASTLRSLNTEAFF. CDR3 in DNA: TGTGCCAGTACCCTAAGGTCTTTGAACACTGAAGCTTTCTTT. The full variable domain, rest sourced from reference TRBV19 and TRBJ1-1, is DGGITQSPKYLFRKEGQNVTLSCEQNLNHDAMYWYRQDPGQGLRLIYYSQIVNDFQKGDIAEGYSVSREKKESFPLTVTSAQKNPTAFYLCASTLRSLNTEAFFGQGTRLTVV.